This T cell receptor (beta chain) was observed in a study of CD8+CD57+ T cells in acquired aplastic anemia. Study overall: Each DNA sample taken from sorted CD4+ and CD8+ cells came to approximately 3.3 ug on average. Study-level points and caveats: Both patients and controls carried the same twenty-nine CD8+ CDR3 sequences.

This clonotype was observed at least ten times. As yet, its antigen is unknown. The template used for profiling TCR beta VDJ and CDR3 was genomic DNA. A single record per CDR3 protein comes from TCRdb applying MiXCR to the reads. The sample lists under 500,000 distinct CDR3 sequences; around 30% were seen once. V was pared by 0 bases and J by 1 base, with 15 bases between. CDR1 SGHTA and CDR2 FQGNSA come from the germline V gene. The CDR3 has 18 residues. CD8+CD57+ cell expansion, shown by flow cytometry, had occurred in the patients selected for sequencing. With no exception, the patients had severe acquired aplastic anemia.

Sequencing was done on a sample of sorted CD4+, CD8+, or CD8+CD57+ T cells (not recorded which) from PBMCs. The V call is TRBV7-2, the J call TRBJ2-2; D unclear. This clonotype originated in a human donor with aplastic anemia. For the CDR3, the DNA is TGTGCCAGCAGCTTAGCGGGGTCGTGGGGTCTGAACACCGGGGAGCTGTTTTTT. Amino acids: CASSLAGSWGLNTGELFF.